This T cell receptor (beta chain) was found in a study of lymphopenia after photon versus proton radiotherapy. The method was immunoSEQ multiplex PCR; TCRdb's version includes in-frame clones alone and lacks a portion of them. Seen here are around 66,000 clones, around 87% observed once, and the top ten hold approximately 2.2%. Findings and caveats of the study: Photon-treated patients lost naive T cells and TCR diversity; proton-treated stayed stable. A bigger post-nadir fall in TCR diversity correlated inversely with survival time in deceased patients. Post-nadir diversity loss with photons came from oligoclonal expansion, particularly CD8+ Temra cells. Better survival with proton therapy was suggested as possible, not demonstrated.

The CDR3 sequence is 15 residues long. V was pared by 4 bases and J by 4 bases, with 1 base of the junction left unmatched. Germline V gene lookup returns CDR1 SNHLY and CDR2 FYNNEI. Points on this clone: Antigen specificity is unknown.

The sequencing here drew on peripheral blood, taken from a patient treated with photon-based radiotherapy. This sequence was found in a man aged 35 to 55 with gastric cancer. V gene TRBV2 combines with J gene TRBJ2-1; 13 nucleotides line up with TRBD2. The CDR3 here is CASSGTSGGYNEQFF. CDR3 DNA: TGTGCCAGCAGTGGGACTAGCGGGGGTTACAATGAGCAGTTCTTC.